What follows are 21 T cell receptor beta chains derived from one specimen sequenced in a study of shared clonotypes between healthy human individuals. Produced via immunoSEQ multiplex PCR; TCRdb's table is partial and in-frame only. Of a few million clones listed, around 95% are singletons. Sequenced input: naive CD4+ T cells sorted from blood. Subset of the sample: CD45RA+ positively selected. These receptors came from a man between 18 and 35 years old in good health.

The CDR3 is CASSLEMLGSNPSPLHF. CDR3 DNA sequence: TGCGCCAGCAGCTTGGAAATGCTGGGGAGTAATCCTTCACCCCTCCACTTT. J is TRBJ1-6 and V is TRBV5-1; D gene uncertain. Germline V gene lookup returns CDR1 SGHRS and CDR2 YFSETQ. Trimming cost V 0 bases and J 9 bases, with 19 bases left between them. The CDR3 length is 17 residues.

V is TRBV30 and J is TRBJ2-3, with a weak D call TRBD2 (5 bases). Trimming left V 4 bases short and J 4 bases short, with 24 bases between. This CDR3 has 17 amino acids. CDR1 is GTSNPN, CDR2 SVGIG, per germline (reference sequence). The CDR3 DNA follows: TGTGCCTGGAACAGAGGGAAGGACCAGTTATCCCCAGATACGCAGTATTTT. It is translated as CAWNRGKDQLSPDTQYF.

As to this clone: The sample holds other DNA sequences that translate to the same CDR3. The rearrangement links TRBV18 to TRBJ2-5; D ambiguous. The CDR3 consists of 13 residues. V was trimmed by 1 base and J by 1 base, leaving 4 bases between them. Looked up from germline, CDR1 is KGHSH and CDR2 is LQKENI. As DNA, the CDR3 is TGTGCCAGCTCACCACAAACCCAAGAGACCCAGTACTTC. It encodes CASSPQTQETQYF.

V gene TRBV6-5 combines with J gene TRBJ2-3; possibly TRBD2 for D (5 bases). The V and J ends lost 10 bases and 2 bases respectively, with 13 bases between them. From germline, CDR1 is MNHEY and CDR2 SVGAGI. This CDR3 is built from 13 residues. DNA for the CDR3: TGTGCCACTTCTAGCTCCTTCACAGATACGCAGTATTTT. This gives the protein CATSSSFTDTQYF.

DNA for the CDR3: TGTGCCAGCAGCTTAGTCGTCGGGAGCTCTGGAAACACCATATATTTT. This codes for CASSLVVGSSGNTIYF. The chain carries TRBV11-1 and TRBJ1-3, with D unclear. From germline, CDR1 is SGHAT and CDR2 FQDESV (reference sequence). V was trimmed by 1 base and J by 0 bases, leaving 10 bases between them. The CDR3 runs 16 residues.

The CDR3 DNA sequence: TGTGCCAGCAGCTTTGGCTGGGTTAACTATGGCTACACCTTC. This translates into CASSFGWVNYGYTF. The chain joins TRBV5-8 to TRBJ1-2; D is unresolved. The CDR3 is 14 amino acids. The V and J ends lost 2 bases and 1 base respectively, with 9 bases between them. Germline CDR1 is SGHTS and CDR2 is YDEGEE.

The chain is built from TRBV10-2 and TRBJ1-1, with 8 bases that match TRBD1. The CDR3 contains 13 residues. V gave up 4 bases and J gave up 5 bases; unmatched junction bases: 3. CDR1 and CDR2 (germline): WSHSY, SAAADI. The CDR3 here is CASSVDRATEAFF. The CDR3 region has the DNA TGCGCCAGCAGTGTGGACAGGGCTACTGAAGCTTTCTTT.

The chain is built from TRBV7-2 and TRBJ2-1; D is perhaps TRBD1 (7 bases). The CDR3 is made up of 17 amino acids. Between the trimmed V and J ends, which lost 3 bases and 6 bases, there was a span of 21 bases. Germline loops: CDR1 SGHTA, CDR2 FQGNSA. This chain's CDR3 is CASSFFLTGARGNEQFF. The CDR3, as DNA: TGTGCCAGCAGCTTCTTCCTTACAGGGGCGCGGGGCAATGAGCAGTTCTTC.

The chain employs TRBV19 and TRBJ1-6, with D unclear. There are 14 residues in the CDR3. With 7 bases removed from V and 3 bases from J, the gap between germline ends came to 10 bases. In germline, CDR1 is LNHDA, CDR2 SQIVND (reference sequence). In DNA, the CDR3 is TGTGCCAGTAAGGGCGTCAGCTATAATTCACCCCTCCACTTT. Translating it yields CASKGVSYNSPLHF.

This CDR3 is CASSSSGGIQDTQYF. The CDR3 region has the DNA TGTGCCAGCAGCAGTAGCGGGGGGATACAGGATACGCAGTATTTT. This chain links TRBV5-4 with TRBJ2-3, with 10 bases aligning to TRBD2. The CDR3 runs 15 residues. Germline trimming cut 4 bases from V and 6 bases from J; bases unmatched to any gene: 8. From germline, CDR1 is SGHNT and CDR2 YYREEE (reference sequence).

The chain employs TRBV10-1 and TRBJ2-6; D unresolved. The germline CDR1 and CDR2 sequences are WNHNN and SYGVQD (reference sequence). The length of the CDR3 is 13 residues. Trimming took off 4 bases at V and 1 base at J, with 2 bases between the two ends. The CDR3 region has the DNA TGCGCCAGCAGTGGTTCTGGGGCCAACGTCCTGACTTTC. Protein product: CASSGSGANVLTF.

Notes on this clone: Additional DNA sequences in this sample encode the identical CDR3. The CDR3 nucleotides read TGTGCCTGGAGTGGGGGCGATAGCAATCAGCCCCAGCATTTT. The encoded protein is CAWSGGDSNQPQHF. The chain joins TRBV30 to TRBJ1-5; D perhaps matches TRBD1 (5 bases). V dropped 1 base and J dropped 0 bases, with 7 bases sitting between them. The CDR3 runs 14 residues. The germline V gene has CDR1 GTSNPN and CDR2 SVGIG (reference sequence).

J is TRBJ2-1 and V is TRBV19; 9 nucleotides agree with TRBD1. The CDR3 runs 14 residues. Germline V gene sequence: CDR1 LNHDA, CDR2 SQIVND (reference sequence). The V and J ends lost 5 bases and 6 bases, in that order; junction bases with no gene match: 5. The CDR3 sequence: CASSLGQGRNEQFF. CDR3 DNA sequence: TGTGCCAGTAGTCTGGGACAGGGTCGCAATGAGCAGTTCTTC.

This chain joins TRBV5-4 and TRBJ2-7; tentative D call: TRBD2 (6 bases). This CDR3 spans 15 amino acids. Germline lookup yields CDR1 SGHNT and CDR2 YYREEE (reference sequence). Trimming took 0 bases from V and 2 from J, leaving 12 bases between them. The CDR3 DNA sequence: TGTGCCAGCAGCTTGGGGCGTGGGAGGACCTACGAGCAGTACTTC. Translating it yields CASSLGRGRTYEQYF.

The V and J genes are TRBV5-1 and TRBJ2-4; 7 bases match TRBD2. This CDR3 contains 15 residues. Germline V gene sequence: CDR1 SGHRS, CDR2 YFSETQ. The V and J ends lost 0 bases and 7 bases, in that order; junction bases with no gene match: 7. Here the CDR3 reads CASSLGGLHGNIQYF. In DNA form, the CDR3 reads TGCGCCAGCAGCTTGGGGGGACTACACGGCAACATTCAGTACTTC.

The chain is built from TRBV7-8 and TRBJ1-1, with TRBD1 as a possible D gene (6 bases). Germline-derived CDR1 and CDR2 are SGHVS and FQNEAQ. Trimming took 4 bases from V and 5 from J, leaving 20 bases between them. This CDR3 has 16 residues. This chain's CDR3 is CASSYASGASNTEAFF. CDR3 DNA: TGTGCCAGCAGCTACGCGTCGGGGGCAAGCAATACTGAAGCTTTCTTT.

The genes are TRBV5-1 and TRBJ1-4; no definite D call. Deletions cut 0 bases from V and 4 bases from J, with 10 bases between. The CDR3 is 15 amino acids. CDR1 and CDR2 from the germline V gene are SGHRS and YFSETQ. CDR3 coding DNA: TGCGCCAGCAGCTTGGAAGCCGGGTTTAATGAAAAACTGTTTTTT. As protein: CASSLEAGFNEKLFF.

This CDR3 is CASSFGRSGYNEQFF. The CDR3 nucleotides read TGTGCCAGCAGTTTCGGACGCTCGGGCTACAATGAGCAGTTCTTC. V usage is TRBV5-4 and J usage is TRBJ2-1; D not certain. Germline V gene lookup returns CDR1 SGHNT and CDR2 YYREEE (reference sequence). This CDR3 contains 15 residues. Trimming cost V 5 bases and J 3 bases, with 15 bases left between them.

The chain carries TRBV6-1 and TRBJ1-5; D is perhaps TRBD1 (5 bases). Trimming took 5 bases from V and 2 from J, leaving 13 bases between them. This CDR3 has 15 residues. Germline V gene sequence: CDR1 MNHNS, CDR2 SASEGT. CDR3 DNA sequence: TGTGCCAGCAGTTGGGCCCAGGGAGGCAATCAGCCCCAGCATTTT. Translating gives CASSWAQGGNQPQHF.

The V gene is TRBV4-1, the J gene TRBJ2-1, with 12 bases identical to TRBD2. Germline CDR1 reads MGHRA; CDR2 reads YSYEKL. The CDR3 totals 19 residues. Trimming took 0 bases from V and 5 from J; bases not matched to a gene: 11. The CDR3 is CASSQDPRATSGGHNEQFF. DNA of the CDR3: TGCGCCAGCAGCCAAGATCCCCGGGCGACTAGCGGGGGCCACAATGAGCAGTTCTTC.

With regard to this clone: The same CDR3 also results from other DNA sequences found in this sample. The chain recombines TRBV30 with TRBJ1-4; possible D gene TRBD1, 6 bases. CDR3 size: 13 residues. CDR1 GTSNPN and CDR2 SVGIG come from the germline V gene (reference sequence). Trimming shortened V by 5 bases and J by 3 bases, and 10 bases separated the two germline ends. CDR3 protein: CAWAGQPNEKLFF. In DNA, the CDR3 is TGTGCCTGGGCAGGACAGCCTAATGAAAAACTGTTTTTT. The full variable domain, completed using reference TRBV30 and TRBJ1-4, is SQTIHQWPATLVQPVGSPLSLECTVEGTSNPNLYWYRQAAGRGLQLLFYSVGIGQISSEVPQNLSASRPQDRQFILSSKKLLLSDSGFYLCAWAGQPNEKLFFGSGTQLSVL.